This TCR beta chain stems from a study of Graves' ophthalmopathy and Graves' hyperthyroidism. General observations from the study: Among thyroid clonotypes expanded above 0.001 frequency, most also appeared in blood.

This clonotype was found many times. The antigen remains undetermined. Establishment of the diagnosis relied upon clinical symptoms, serum thyroxine, TRAb, thyroid ultrasound and orbital computed tomography. The V gene lost 2 bases and the J gene lost 0 bases, with 22 bases spanning the gap. This CDR3 is built from 19 residues. CDR1 is SGHDN and CDR2 is FVKESK in the germline V gene. Scientists amplified the TCR beta CDR3 regions from RNA transcripts. The authors performed first-round RT-PCR with HTBI primers and then a second-round multiplex PCR. A single record per CDR3 protein comes from TCRdb applying MiXCR to the multiplex PCR reads. The sample comprises some 520,000 distinct CDR3 sequences, 13% to 15% of which are singletons, and 8% to 10% rests with the top ten.

This sequence joins TRBV14 and TRBJ2-5; D is possibly TRBD2 (5 bases). Sequenced sample: blood. This receptor was identified in a woman aged 30 to 39 with Graves' ophthalmopathy. The CDR3 is CASSQIDYKKTGYQETQYF. The CDR3 nucleotides read TGTGCCAGCAGCCAAATTGACTATAAAAAGACGGGGTACCAAGAGACCCAGTACTTC.